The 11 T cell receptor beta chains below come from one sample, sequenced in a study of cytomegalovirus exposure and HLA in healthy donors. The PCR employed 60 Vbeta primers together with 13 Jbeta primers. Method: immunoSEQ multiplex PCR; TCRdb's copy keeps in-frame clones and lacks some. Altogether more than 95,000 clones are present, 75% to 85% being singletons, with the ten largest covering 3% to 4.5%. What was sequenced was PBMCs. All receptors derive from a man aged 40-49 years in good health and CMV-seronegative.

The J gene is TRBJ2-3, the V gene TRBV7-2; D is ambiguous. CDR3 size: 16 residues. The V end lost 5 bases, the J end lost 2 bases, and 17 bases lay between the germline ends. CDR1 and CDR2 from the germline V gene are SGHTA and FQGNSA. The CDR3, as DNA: TGTGCCAGCAGCCCCGAGTCCCCAACCAACACAGATACGCAGTATTTT. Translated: CASSPESPTNTDTQYF.

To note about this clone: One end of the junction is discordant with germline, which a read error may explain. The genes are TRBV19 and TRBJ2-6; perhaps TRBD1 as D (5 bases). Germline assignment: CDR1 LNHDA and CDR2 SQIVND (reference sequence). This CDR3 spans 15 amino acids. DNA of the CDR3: TGTGCCAGTAGTATAGGTAGGGCTGGGGCCAACGGCCTGACTTTC. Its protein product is CASSIGRAGANGLTF.

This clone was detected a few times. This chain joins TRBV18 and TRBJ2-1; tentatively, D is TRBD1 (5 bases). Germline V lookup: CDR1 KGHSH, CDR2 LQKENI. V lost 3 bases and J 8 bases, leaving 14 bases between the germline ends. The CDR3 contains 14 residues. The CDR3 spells CASSPDEGAYEQFF. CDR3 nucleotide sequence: TGTGCCAGCTCACCTGACGAAGGGGCGTATGAGCAGTTCTTC.

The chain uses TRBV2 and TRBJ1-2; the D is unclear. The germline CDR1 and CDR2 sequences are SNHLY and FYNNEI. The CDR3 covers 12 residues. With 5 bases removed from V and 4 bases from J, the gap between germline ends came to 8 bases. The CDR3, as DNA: TGTGCCAGCAGTCGGGAAACCTATGGCTACACCTTC. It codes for CASSRETYGYTF.

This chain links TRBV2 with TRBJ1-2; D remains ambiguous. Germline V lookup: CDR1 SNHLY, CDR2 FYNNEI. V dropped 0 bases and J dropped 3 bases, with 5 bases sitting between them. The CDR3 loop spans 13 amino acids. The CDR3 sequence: CASSEAEDYGYTF. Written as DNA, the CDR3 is TGTGCCAGCAGTGAAGCGGAGGACTATGGCTACACCTTC.

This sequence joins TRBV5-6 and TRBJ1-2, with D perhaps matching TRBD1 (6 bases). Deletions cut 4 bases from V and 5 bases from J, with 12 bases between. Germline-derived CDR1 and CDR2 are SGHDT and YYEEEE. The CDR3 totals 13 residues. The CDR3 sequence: CASSQQGSYGYTF. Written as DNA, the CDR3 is TGTGCCAGCAGCCAACAGGGTTCATATGGCTACACCTTC.

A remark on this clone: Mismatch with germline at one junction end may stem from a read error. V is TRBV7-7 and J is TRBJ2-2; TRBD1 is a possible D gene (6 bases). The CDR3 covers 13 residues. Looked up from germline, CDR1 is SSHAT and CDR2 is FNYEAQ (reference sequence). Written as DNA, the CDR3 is TGTGCTAGCAGCCCGGACAGCGGCGGGGAGCTGTTTTTT. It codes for CASSPDSGGELFF.

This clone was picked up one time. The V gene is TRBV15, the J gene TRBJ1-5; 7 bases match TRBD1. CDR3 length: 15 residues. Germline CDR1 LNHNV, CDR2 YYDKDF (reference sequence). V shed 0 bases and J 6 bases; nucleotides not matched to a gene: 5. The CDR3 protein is CATSRDWAGGQPQHF. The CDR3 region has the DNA TGTGCCACCAGCAGAGATTGGGCAGGGGGTCAGCCCCAGCATTTT.

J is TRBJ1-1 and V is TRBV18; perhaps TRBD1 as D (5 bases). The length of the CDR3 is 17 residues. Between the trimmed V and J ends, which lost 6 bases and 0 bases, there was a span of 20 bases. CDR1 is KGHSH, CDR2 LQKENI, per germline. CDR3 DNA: TGTGCCAGCTCCTTCTCCGCAGGGCGGAATTTGAACACTGAAGCTTTCTTT. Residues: CASSFSAGRNLNTEAFF.

In DNA form, the CDR3 reads TGTGCCATCAGTACAAGGGCTTACTACAAAGCTGTAACATTGTGGGGACAGGGGCCCTACGAGCAGTACTTC. Translating gives CAISTRAYYKAVTLWGQGPYEQYF. The chain links TRBV10-3 to TRBJ2-7; 10 positions match TRBD1. This CDR3 has 24 amino acids. The J segment lost 2 bases and the V segment lost 5 bases, leaving 33 bases of the junction unmatched. In germline, CDR1 is ENHRY, CDR2 SYGVKD.

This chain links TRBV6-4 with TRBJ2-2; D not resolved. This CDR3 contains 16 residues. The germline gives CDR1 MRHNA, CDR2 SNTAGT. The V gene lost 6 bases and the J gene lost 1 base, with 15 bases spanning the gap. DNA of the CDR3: TGTGCCAGCAGCCCAAACTTACTTGGGAACACCGGGGAGCTGTTTTTT. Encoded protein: CASSPNLLGNTGELFF.